A single sample is the source of the 8 T cell receptor beta chains below, sequenced in a study of cytomegalovirus exposure and HLA in healthy donors. Primers: 60 Vbeta forward and 13 Jbeta reverse. The assay was immunoSEQ multiplex PCR, and TCRdb's table has in-frame clones only and misses some. This table holds 52,000 or so clones, approximately 78% found once. Sequences were obtained from PBMCs. The source of these receptors is a female donor in good health and CMV-seronegative.

The CDR3 nucleotides are TGTGCCAGCAGCTTAGCGCAGGGCGGAGATGAAAAACTGTTTTTT. Its protein product is CASSLAQGGDEKLFF. V usage is TRBV5-4 and J usage is TRBJ1-4, with a possible D match to TRBD1 (5 bases). The germline CDR1 and CDR2 sequences are SGHNT and YYREEE (reference sequence). V was trimmed by 2 bases and J by 6 bases, leaving 14 bases between them. This CDR3 has 15 amino acids. The whole variable domain, remainder taken from reference TRBV5-4 and TRBJ1-4, is ETGVTQSPTHLIKTRGQQVTLRCSSQSGHNTVSWYQQALGQGPQFIFQYYREEENGRGNFPPRFSGLQFPNYSSELNVNALELDDSALYLCASSLAQGGDEKLFFGSGTQLSVL.

The chain couples TRBV4-1 to TRBJ1-5; 11 bases are a match to TRBD1. The CDR3 has 14 amino acids. V lost 1 base and J lost 11; bases outside the gene matches: 4. The germline V gene has CDR1 MGHRA and CDR2 YSYEKL. CDR3 bases: TGCGCCAGCAGCCAAGGGGGACAGGGGGGTTCCCAGCATTTT. Translating gives CASSQGGQGGSQHF.

This clone was seen only once. This sample also contains other DNA sequences that code for the same CDR3. The V and J genes are TRBV5-1 and TRBJ1-1; TRBD1 agrees at 7 bases. In germline, CDR1 is SGHRS, CDR2 YFSETQ. The length of the CDR3 is 15 residues. J gave up 1 base and V 0 bases, and 3 bases lay outside the gene matches. The CDR3 nucleotides are TGCGCCAGCAGCTTGGGAGGGACAGCGAACACTGAAGCTTTCTTT. This encodes CASSLGGTANTEAFF. Supplemented by reference TRBV5-1 and TRBJ1-1, the full variable domain reads KAGVTQTPRYLIKTRGQQVTLSCSPISGHRSVSWYQQTPGQGLQFLFEYFSETQRNKGNFPGRFSGRQFSNSRSEMNVSTLELGDSALYLCASSLGGTANTEAFFGQGTRLTVV.

The chain is built from TRBV27 and TRBJ1-6; 9 bases are shared with TRBD1. The CDR3 has 15 amino acids. Germline CDR1 reads MNHEY; CDR2 reads SMNVEV (reference sequence). J was trimmed by 9 bases and V by 5 bases; bases with no gene match: 8. CDR3 nucleotide sequence: TGTGCCAGCAGTCTCGGGACAGGGATGAGTTCACCCCTCCACTTT. Translation gives CASSLGTGMSSPLHF.

The sample holds a few counts of this clone. V and J are TRBV2 and TRBJ2-1, with D possibly matching TRBD2 (6 bases). The germline V and J ends were trimmed by 10 bases and 2 bases, with 15 bases remaining between them. Germline values: CDR1 SNHLY, CDR2 FYNNEI. The CDR3 length is 14 residues. The CDR3 coding sequence is TGTGCCACCTTCCCGGGGGTCCCCTACAATGAGCAGTTCTTC. Its translation: CATFPGVPYNEQFF. Looking up the rest from reference TRBV2 and TRBJ2-1 gives the full variable domain: EPEVTQTPSHQVTQMGQEVILRCVPISNHLYFYWYRQILGQKVEFLVSFYNNEISEKSEIFDDQFSVERPDGSNFTLKIRSTKLEDSAMYFCATFPGVPYNEQFFGPGTRLTVL.

The DNA of the CDR3 is TGCGCCAGCAGCTTGGCCAAGTCGGGGGGCACTGAAGCTTTCTTT. It codes for CASSLAKSGGTEAFF. The chain carries TRBV5-1 and TRBJ1-1, with a tentative D call TRBD1 (5 bases). The germline gives CDR1 SGHRS, CDR2 YFSETQ. V was trimmed by 0 bases and J by 4 bases, leaving 13 bases between them. The CDR3 is made up of 15 amino acids.

The chain joins TRBV6-1 to TRBJ1-2; 8 nucleotides agree with TRBD1. After removal of 3 bases from V and 2 bases from J, the junction contained 11 bases not matched to a gene. Germline loops: CDR1 MNHNS, CDR2 SASEGT. The CDR3 sequence is 17 residues long. The CDR3, as DNA: TGTGCCAGCAGTGATGGGCCAGGGGGCTATCGGAACTATGGCTACACCTTC. As protein: CASSDGPGGYRNYGYTF.

This clone was seen a handful of times. The chain is built from TRBV5-6 and TRBJ1-1, with D hard to call. Trimming took 4 bases from V and 6 from J, leaving 22 bases between them. The CDR3 totals 16 residues. CDR1 and CDR2 from the germline V gene are SGHDT and YYEEEE. CDR3 residues: CASSPSPSANYAEAFF. The CDR3 nucleotides read TGTGCCAGCAGCCCGAGCCCGTCCGCTAACTACGCTGAAGCTTTCTTT.